Listed below are T cell receptor beta chains from one sample, sequenced in a study of T cell responses to AZD1222 COVID-19 vaccine. This table comes from immunoSEQ multiplex PCR, and its TCRdb copy is limited to in-frame clones, with some not included. The table records over 90,000 clones, 80% to 85% of them present only once. The specimen comprised peripheral blood, sampled on day 0 of AZD1222 vaccination. These receptors were collected from an adult in good health. The CDR3 runs from the conserved cysteine through the conserved F or W. Not all rows give a size; the values are once, few, many and, for expanded clones, a class.

clone_size v_call cdr3_aa
- TRBV7-3 CASSLLGSGTHNEQFF
few TRBV5-3 CARSLSLLSYNEQFF
- TRBV4-1 CASSLRLGGNTGELFF
- TRBV9 CASSVAGGSYNEQFF
- TRBV7-9 CASSSLAGARETQYF
- TRBV9 CASSASGQPSTDTQYF
- TRBV3-1/TRBV3-2 CASSLRTSGFQETQYF
- TRBV5-4 CASSERQGALTEAFF
- TRBV14 CASSQDQRTSGRTDTQYF
- TRBV28 CASSPGLAGGPKQYF
- TRBV10-2 CASRTSTGNTIYF
- TRBV28 CASSLFQGNEKLFF
few TRBV4-3 CASSQVGPDKNSPLHF
once TRBV27 CASTSALYTEAFF
- TRBV4-1 CASSQDYRGLGNTIYF
- TRBV11-2 CASSFGSDQPQHF
- TRBV4-1 CASSPLAGNSYEQYF
few TRBV5-8 CASSLGGRAVNEQFF
- TRBV15 CATSRQGAANQPQHF
- TRBV19 CASSSTGGSYGYTF
- TRBV29-1 CSGLEYNEQFF
- TRBV20-1 CSASAQGFYGYTF
- TRBV7-9 CASSLLASSGTETQYF
once TRBV14 CASSQVWDSSYTEAFF
- TRBV9 CASSTNLAGGRGAQYF
- TRBV11-3 CASSLPLRSRTQYF
- TRBV5-4 CASSRWGQSNQPQHF
few TRBV5-4 CASSLPGTGNTEAFF
- TRBV7-2 CASSLEWGSPLHF
- TRBV28 CASRGRGGSDTQYF
- TRBV4-1 CASSPSGDGQPQHF
- TRBV19 CASSTGQDYGYTF
- TRBV6-5 CASSQGAEQYF
- TRBV2 CASSETGNYGYTF
- TRBV5-1 CASKRQYSASGRWSGANVLTF
- TRBV4-2 CASSQDVVRSGSSGELFF
- TRBV29-1 CSVPGLAGSLDTQYF
- TRBV12-5 CASGLLLGQLNQPQHF
- TRBV27 CASSLSSHRYYGYTF
- TRBV19 CASTETLNTEAFF